The rows below give T cell receptor beta chains drawn from one sample of a study of beta chain features in type 1 diabetes. TCRdb's copy holds only in-frame clones and misses some; the assay was immunoSEQ multiplex PCR. Of roughly 260,000 clones detected, around 20% appear once; the ten largest clones hold 0.025% to 0.035%. Sequencing was performed on naive CD4+ T cells from blood. These TCRs come from a middle-aged woman with type 1 diabetes. Each CDR3 is given with its conserved first and last residue. A D gene is named only where the DNA matches it firmly. Size values are once, few and many counts, or a class for expanded clones, and some rows have none.

cdr3_nt cdr3_aa clone_size d_call j_call v_call
TGTGCCACCAGCAGAGCCAGAACTAGCGGGGCCCACGAGCAGTACTTC CATSRARTSGAHEQYF - TRBD2 TRBJ2-7 TRBV15
TGTGCCAGCAGTTACTCGGGACAAACCCCGTATGAGCAGTTCTTC CASSYSGQTPYEQFF - - TRBJ2-1 TRBV6-6
TGCGCCAGCAGCTTGGATTGGAATCTGGGCCAGCCCCAGCATTTT CASSLDWNLGQPQHF once - TRBJ1-5 TRBV5-1
TGTGCCTGGAGTTCCGAAGCGGATGAAAAACTGTTTTTT CAWSSEADEKLFF few - TRBJ1-4 TRBV30
TGTGCCAGCAGCCGGGGATACGAGCAGTACTTC CASSRGYEQYF - - TRBJ2-7 TRBV2
TGTGCCAGCAGCTCCCAGGGGGCTAGCCTTCACAATGAGCAGTTCTTC CASSSQGASLHNEQFF - TRBD1 TRBJ2-1 TRBV7-2
TGTGCCACGCTTTCGGGAGACAGAGATACGCAGTATTTT CATLSGDRDTQYF - - TRBJ2-3 TRBV6-6
TGTGCCAGCAGCTTAGTGGTGGCGGTTCGGACAGATACGCAGTATTTT CASSLVVAVRTDTQYF - - TRBJ2-3 TRBV7-2
TGTGCCAGCACCCGACAGGGGGGGAATGAAAAACTGTTTTTT CASTRQGGNEKLFF few TRBD1 TRBJ1-4 TRBV6-6
TGCGCCAGCAGCCAAGAACAGGGGTGGAACACCGGGGAGCTGTTTTTT CASSQEQGWNTGELFF - TRBD1 TRBJ2-2 TRBV4-1